This TCR beta chain was profiled in a study of blood T cells in healthy people across ages. A second roughly 7 to 12 cycle PCR used barcoded and J-beta primers. MiXCR was run by TCRdb on the 5' RACE reads, yielding one entry per CDR3 protein. The sample holds 700,000 to 850,000 distinct CDR3 sequences, 35% to 40% seen once. Germline V gene sequence: CDR1 SQVTM, CDR2 ANQGSEA. The CDR3 covers 12 residues. For this clonotype: The junction departs from germline at one end; a sequencing error may be responsible.

The receptor comes from a man between 18 and 29 years old in good health. V usage is TRBV29-1 and J usage is TRBJ1-1; TRBD1 aligns across 8 bases. Sequenced material: blood. CDR3 DNA: TGCAGCGCTGAAAGCTGGACAGGGGAAGCTTTCTTT. It translates to CSAESWTGEAFF.